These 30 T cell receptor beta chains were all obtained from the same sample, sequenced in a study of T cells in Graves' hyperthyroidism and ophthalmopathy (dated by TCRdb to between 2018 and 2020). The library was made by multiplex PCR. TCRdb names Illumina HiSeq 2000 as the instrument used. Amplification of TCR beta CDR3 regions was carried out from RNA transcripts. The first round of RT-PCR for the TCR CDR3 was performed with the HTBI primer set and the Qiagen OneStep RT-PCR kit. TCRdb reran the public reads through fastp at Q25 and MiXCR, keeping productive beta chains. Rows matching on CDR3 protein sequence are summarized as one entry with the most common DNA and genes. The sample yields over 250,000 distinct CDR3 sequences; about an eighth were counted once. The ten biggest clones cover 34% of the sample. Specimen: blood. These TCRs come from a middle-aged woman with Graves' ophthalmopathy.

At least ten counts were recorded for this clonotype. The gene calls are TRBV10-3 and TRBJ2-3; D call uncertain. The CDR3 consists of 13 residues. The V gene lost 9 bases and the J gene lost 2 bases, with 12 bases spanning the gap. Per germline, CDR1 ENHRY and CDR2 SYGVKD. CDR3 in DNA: TGTGCCATTGCGCCACATCACACAGATACGCAGTATTTT. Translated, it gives CAIAPHHTDTQYF.

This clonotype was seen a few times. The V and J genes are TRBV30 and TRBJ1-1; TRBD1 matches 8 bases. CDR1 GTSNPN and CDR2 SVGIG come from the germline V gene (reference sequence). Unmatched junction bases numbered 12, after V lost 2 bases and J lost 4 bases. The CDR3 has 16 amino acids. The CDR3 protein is CAWSYYSRGPITEAFF. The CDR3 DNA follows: TGTGCCTGGAGTTATTACTCCAGGGGGCCTATCACTGAAGCTTTCTTT.

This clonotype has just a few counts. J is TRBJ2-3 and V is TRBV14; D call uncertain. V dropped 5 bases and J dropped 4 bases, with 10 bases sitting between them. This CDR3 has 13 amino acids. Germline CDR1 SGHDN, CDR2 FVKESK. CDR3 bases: TGTGCCAGCAGCTCCTTCCCCCCAGATACGCAGTATTTT. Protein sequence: CASSSFPPDTQYF.

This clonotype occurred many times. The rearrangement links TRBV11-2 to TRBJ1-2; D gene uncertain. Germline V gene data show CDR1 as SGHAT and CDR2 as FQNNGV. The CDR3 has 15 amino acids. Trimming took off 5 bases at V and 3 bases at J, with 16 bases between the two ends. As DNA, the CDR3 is TGTGCCAGCAGCAAGGGCCGCCCTGGGGACTATGGCTACACCTTC. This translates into CASSKGRPGDYGYTF.

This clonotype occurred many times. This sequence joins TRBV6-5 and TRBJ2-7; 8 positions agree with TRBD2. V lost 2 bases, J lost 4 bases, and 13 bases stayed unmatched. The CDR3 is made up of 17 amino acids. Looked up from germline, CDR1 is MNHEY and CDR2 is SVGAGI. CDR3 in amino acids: CASSYAPGTREPYEQYF. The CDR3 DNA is TGTGCCAGCAGTTACGCTCCTGGGACTAGGGAACCTTACGAGCAGTACTTC.

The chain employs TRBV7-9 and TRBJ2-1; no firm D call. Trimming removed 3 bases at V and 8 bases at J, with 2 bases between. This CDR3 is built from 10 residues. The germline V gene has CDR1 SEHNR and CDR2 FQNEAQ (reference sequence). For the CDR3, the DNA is TGTGCCAGCAGCTTCGATGAGCAGTTCTTC. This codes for CASSFDEQFF.

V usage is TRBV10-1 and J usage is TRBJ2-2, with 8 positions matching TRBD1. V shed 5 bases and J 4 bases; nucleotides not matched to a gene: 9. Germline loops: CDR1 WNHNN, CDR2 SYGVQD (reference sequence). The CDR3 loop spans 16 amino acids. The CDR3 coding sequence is TGCGCCAGCAGTTTCCAGGGGGCGCAGAGCACCGGGGAGCTGTTTTTT. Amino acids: CASSFQGAQSTGELFF.

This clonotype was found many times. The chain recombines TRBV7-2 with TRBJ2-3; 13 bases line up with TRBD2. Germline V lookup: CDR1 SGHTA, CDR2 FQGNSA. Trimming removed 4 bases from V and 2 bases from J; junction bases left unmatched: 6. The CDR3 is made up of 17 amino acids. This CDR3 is CASSSGLAGANTDTQYF. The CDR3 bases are TGTGCCAGCAGCTCAGGACTAGCGGGGGCCAACACAGATACGCAGTATTTT.

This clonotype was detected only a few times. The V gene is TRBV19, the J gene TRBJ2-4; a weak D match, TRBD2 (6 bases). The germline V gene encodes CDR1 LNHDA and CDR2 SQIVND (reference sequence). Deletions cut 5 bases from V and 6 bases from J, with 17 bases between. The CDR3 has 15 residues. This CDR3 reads CASSLGTLKGNIQYF. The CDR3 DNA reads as TGTGCCAGTAGTCTCGGGACTCTTAAGGGAAACATTCAGTACTTC.

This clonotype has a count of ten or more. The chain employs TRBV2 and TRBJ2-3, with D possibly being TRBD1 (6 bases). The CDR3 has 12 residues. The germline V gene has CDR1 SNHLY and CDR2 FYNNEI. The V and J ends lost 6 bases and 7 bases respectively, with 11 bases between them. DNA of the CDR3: TGTGCCAGCAGGGCAGGGGATTATACGCAGTATTTT. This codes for CASRAGDYTQYF.

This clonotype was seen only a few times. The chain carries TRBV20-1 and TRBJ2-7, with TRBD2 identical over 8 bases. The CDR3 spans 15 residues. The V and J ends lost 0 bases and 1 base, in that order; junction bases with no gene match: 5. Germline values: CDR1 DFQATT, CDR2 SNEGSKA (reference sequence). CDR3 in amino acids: CSARDSSSGSYEQYF. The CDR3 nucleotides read TGCAGTGCTAGAGATTCTTCTAGCGGGTCCTACGAGCAGTACTTC.

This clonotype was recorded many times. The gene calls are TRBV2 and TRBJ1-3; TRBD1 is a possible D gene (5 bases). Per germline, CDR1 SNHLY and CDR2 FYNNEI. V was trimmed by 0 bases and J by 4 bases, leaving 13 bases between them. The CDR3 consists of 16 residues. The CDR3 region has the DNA TGTGCCAGCAGTGAAGCTGGGGGGACGTTCGGAAACACCATATATTTT. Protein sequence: CASSEAGGTFGNTIYF.

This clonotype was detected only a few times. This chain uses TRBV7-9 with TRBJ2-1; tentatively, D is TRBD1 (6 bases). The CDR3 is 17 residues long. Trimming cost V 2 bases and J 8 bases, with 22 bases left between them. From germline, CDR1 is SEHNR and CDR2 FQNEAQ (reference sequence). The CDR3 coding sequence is TGTGCCAGCAGCTTATTACAGGGTTCCATGTATAACGATGAGCAGTTCTTC. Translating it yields CASSLLQGSMYNDEQFF.

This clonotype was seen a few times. CDR3 protein: CSGTAKNIQYF. CDR3 in DNA: TGCAGCGGAACAGCCAAAAACATTCAGTACTTC. This chain uses TRBV29-1 with TRBJ2-4; D is uncertain. Per the germline V gene, CDR1 is SQVTM and CDR2 is ANQGSEA. Trimming took 7 bases from V and 0 from J, leaving 4 bases between them. The length of the CDR3 is 11 residues.

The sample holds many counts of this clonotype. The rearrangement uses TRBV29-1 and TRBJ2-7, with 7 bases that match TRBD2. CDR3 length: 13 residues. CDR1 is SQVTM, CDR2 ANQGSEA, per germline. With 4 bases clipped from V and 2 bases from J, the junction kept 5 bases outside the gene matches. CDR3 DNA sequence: TGCAGCGTTGCGGCGGGAGTTCCCTACGAGCAGTACTTC. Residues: CSVAAGVPYEQYF.

The CDR3 DNA follows: TGTGCCAGCGGATTGAACACCGGGGAGCTGTTTTTT. As protein: CASGLNTGELFF. The rearrangement uses TRBV7-8 and TRBJ2-2; no reliable D call. This CDR3 region has 12 residues. The germline gives CDR1 SGHVS, CDR2 FQNEAQ. V was shortened by 8 bases and J by 1 base, with 5 bases between the two germline ends.

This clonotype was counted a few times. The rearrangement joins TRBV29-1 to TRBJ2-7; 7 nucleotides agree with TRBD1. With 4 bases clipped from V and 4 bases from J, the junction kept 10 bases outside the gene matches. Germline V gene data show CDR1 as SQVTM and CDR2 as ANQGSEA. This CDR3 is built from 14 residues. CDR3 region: CSVVEEQGMYEQYF. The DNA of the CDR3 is TGCAGCGTTGTAGAGGAACAGGGGATGTACGAGCAGTACTTC.

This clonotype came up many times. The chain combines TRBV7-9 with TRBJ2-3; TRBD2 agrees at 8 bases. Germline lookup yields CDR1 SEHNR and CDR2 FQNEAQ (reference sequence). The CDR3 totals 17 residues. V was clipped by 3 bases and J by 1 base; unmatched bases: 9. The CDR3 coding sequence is TGTGCCAGCAGCTTCGAACGGGAGGGCCCGGGCACAGATACGCAGTATTTT. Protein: CASSFEREGPGTDTQYF.

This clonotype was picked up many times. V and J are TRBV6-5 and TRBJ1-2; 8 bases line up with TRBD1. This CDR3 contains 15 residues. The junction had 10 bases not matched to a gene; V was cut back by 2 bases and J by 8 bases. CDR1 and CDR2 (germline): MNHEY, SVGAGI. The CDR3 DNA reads TGTGCCAGCAGTTACGACAGGGGCGGCTATTTGGGCTACACCTTC. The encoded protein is CASSYDRGGYLGYTF.

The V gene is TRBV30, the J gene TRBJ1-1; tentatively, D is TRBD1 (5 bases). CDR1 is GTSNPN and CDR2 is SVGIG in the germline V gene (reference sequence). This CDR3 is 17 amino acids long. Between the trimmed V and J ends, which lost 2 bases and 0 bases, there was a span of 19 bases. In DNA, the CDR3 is TGTGCCTGGAGTCAAAAGGGGACTCACCCCATGAACACTGAAGCTTTCTTT. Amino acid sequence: CAWSQKGTHPMNTEAFF.

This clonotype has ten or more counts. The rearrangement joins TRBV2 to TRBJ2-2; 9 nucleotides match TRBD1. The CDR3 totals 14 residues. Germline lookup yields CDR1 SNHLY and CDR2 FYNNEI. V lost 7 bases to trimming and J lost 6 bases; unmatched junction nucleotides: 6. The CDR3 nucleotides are TGTGCCAGCATTACAGGGGGCGAGTCCGGGGAGCTGTTTTTT. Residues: CASITGGESGELFF.

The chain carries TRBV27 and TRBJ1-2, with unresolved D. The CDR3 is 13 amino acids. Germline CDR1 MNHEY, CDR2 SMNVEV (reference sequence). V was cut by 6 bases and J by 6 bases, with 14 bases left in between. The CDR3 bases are TGTGCCAGCAGCTATGGACGATACGATGGCTACACCTTC. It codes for CASSYGRYDGYTF.

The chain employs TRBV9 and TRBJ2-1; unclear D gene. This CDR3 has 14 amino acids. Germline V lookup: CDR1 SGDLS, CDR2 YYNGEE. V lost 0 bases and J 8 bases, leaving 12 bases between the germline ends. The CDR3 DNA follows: TGTGCCAGCAGCGTAGCTTCCGGGTTGGATGAGCAGTTCTTC. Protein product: CASSVASGLDEQFF.

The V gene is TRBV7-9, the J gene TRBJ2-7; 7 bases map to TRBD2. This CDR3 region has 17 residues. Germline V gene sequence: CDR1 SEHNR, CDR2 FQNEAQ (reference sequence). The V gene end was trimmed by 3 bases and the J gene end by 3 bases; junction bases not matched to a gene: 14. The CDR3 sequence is CASSFRISSGKDYEQYF. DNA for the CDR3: TGTGCCAGCAGCTTTCGGATTAGCAGCGGGAAAGACTACGAGCAGTACTTC.

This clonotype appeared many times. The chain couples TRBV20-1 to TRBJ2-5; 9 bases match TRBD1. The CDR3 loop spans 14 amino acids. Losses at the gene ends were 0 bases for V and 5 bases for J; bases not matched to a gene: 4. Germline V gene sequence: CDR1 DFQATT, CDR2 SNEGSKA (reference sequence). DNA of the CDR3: TGCAGTGCTAGAGATGGGACAGGGACGGAGACCCAGTACTTC. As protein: CSARDGTGTETQYF.

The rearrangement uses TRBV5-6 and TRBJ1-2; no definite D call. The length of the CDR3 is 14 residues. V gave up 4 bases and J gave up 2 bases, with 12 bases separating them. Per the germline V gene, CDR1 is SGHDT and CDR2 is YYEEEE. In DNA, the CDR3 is TGTGCCAGCAGCAAAACCGACGCAAACTATGGCTACACCTTC. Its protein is CASSKTDANYGYTF.

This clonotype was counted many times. The CDR3 nucleotides read TGTGCCATCAGTGGGGTCACTGAAGCTTTCTTT. It codes for CAISGVTEAFF. This chain joins TRBV10-3 and TRBJ1-1, with D unresolved. V gave up 4 bases and J gave up 4 bases, with 4 bases separating them. Germline V gene lookup returns CDR1 ENHRY and CDR2 SYGVKD. CDR3 length: 11 amino acids.

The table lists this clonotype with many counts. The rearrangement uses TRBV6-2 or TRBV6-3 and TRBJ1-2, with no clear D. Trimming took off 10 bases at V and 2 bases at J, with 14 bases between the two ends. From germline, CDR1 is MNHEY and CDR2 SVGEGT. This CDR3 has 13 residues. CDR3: CAIRPHGNYGYTF. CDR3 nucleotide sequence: TGTGCCATCCGGCCTCATGGGAACTATGGCTACACCTTC.

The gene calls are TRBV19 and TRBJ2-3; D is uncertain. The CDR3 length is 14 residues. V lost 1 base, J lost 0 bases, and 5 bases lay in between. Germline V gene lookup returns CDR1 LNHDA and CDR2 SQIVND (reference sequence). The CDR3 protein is CASSIVQSTDTQYF. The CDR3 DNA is TGTGCCAGTAGTATAGTACAGAGCACAGATACGCAGTATTTT.

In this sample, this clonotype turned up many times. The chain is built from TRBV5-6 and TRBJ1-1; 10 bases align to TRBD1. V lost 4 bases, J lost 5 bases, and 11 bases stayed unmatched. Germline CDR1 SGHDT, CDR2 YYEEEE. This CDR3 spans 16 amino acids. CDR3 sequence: CASSPDRGRLRTEAFF. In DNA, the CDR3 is TGTGCCAGCAGCCCTGACAGGGGGCGTTTGAGAACTGAAGCTTTCTTT.